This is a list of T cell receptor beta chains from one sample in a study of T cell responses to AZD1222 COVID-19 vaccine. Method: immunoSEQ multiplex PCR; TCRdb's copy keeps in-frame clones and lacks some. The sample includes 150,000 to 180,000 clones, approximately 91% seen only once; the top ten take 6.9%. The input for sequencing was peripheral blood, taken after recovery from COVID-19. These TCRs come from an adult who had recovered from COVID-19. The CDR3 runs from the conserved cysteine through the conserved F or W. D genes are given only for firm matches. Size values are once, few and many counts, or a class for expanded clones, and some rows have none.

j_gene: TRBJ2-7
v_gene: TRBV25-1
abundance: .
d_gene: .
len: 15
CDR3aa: CASEPSQGFTYEQYF
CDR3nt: TGTGCCAGCGAACCTTCCCAGGGGTTCACCTACGAGCAGTACTTC

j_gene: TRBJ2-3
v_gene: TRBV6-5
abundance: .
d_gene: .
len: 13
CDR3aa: CASSSTFQDTQYF
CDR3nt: TGTGCCAGCAGTTCTACCTTTCAAGATACGCAGTATTTT

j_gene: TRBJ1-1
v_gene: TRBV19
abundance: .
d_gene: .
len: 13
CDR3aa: CASSINGGTEAFF
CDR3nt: TGTGCCAGTAGTATAAATGGGGGCACTGAAGCTTTCTTT

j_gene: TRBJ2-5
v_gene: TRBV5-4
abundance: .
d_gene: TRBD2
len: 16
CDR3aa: CASSPGGLAGGKTQYF
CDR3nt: TGTGCCAGCAGCCCGGGAGGCCTAGCGGGCGGGAAGACCCAGTACTTC

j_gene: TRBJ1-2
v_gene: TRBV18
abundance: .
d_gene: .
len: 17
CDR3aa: CASSPRDSVRVTYGYTF
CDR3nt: TGTGCCAGCTCACCACGAGACAGCGTGAGGGTTACCTATGGCTACACCTTC

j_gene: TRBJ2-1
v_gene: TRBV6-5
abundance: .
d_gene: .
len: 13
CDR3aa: CASTPDIYNEQFF
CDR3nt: TGTGCCAGCACTCCGGACATCTACAATGAGCAGTTCTTC

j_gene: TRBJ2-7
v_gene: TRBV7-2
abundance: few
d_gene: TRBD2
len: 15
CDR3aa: CASSTRGGRSYEQYF
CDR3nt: TGTGCCAGCAGCACCCGGGGGGGAAGATCCTACGAGCAGTACTTC

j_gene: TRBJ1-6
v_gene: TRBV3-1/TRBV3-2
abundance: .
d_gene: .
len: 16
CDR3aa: CASSQTRPYGNSPLHF
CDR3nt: TGTGCCAGCAGCCAGACCAGACCCTACGGCAATTCACCCCTCCACTTT

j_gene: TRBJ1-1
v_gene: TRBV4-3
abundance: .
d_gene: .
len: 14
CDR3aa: CASSQDPRTDEAFF
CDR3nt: TGCGCCAGCAGCCAAGATCCAAGGACCGACGAAGCTTTCTTT

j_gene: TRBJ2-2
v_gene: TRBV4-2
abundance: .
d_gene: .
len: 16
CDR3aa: CASSQVLASNTGELFF
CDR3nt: TGTGCCAGCAGCCAAGTTCTAGCGTCGAACACCGGGGAGCTGTTTTTT

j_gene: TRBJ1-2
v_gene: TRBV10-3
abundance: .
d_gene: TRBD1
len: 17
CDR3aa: CAISESRNAGGADGYTF
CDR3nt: TGTGCCATCAGTGAGTCGAGAAATGCAGGGGGCGCGGATGGCTACACCTTC

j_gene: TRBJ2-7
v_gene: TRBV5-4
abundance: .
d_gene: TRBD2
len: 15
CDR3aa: CASSKTSGSSYEQYF
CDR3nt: TGTGCCAGCAGCAAGACTAGCGGGAGCTCCTACGAGCAGTACTTC

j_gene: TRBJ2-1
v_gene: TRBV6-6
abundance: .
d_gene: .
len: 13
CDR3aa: CASSLRGWNEQFF
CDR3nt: TGTGCCAGCAGCCTCAGGGGTTGGAATGAGCAGTTCTTC

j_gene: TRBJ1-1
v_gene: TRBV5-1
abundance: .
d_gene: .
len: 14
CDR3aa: CASSSDGLNTEAFF
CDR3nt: TGCGCCAGCAGCTCTGACGGACTGAACACTGAAGCTTTCTTT

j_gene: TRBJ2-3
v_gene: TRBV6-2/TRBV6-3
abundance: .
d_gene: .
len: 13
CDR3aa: CASSTEGWDTQYF
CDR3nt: TGTGCCAGCAGTACGGAGGGGTGGGATACGCAGTATTTT

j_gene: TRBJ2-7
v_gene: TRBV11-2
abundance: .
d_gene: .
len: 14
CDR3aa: CASSSGAASYEQYF
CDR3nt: TGTGCCAGCAGCTCCGGTGCGGCATCCTACGAGCAGTACTTC

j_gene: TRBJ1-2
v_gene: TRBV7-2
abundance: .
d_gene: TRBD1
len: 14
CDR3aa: CASSGGTGNLGYTF
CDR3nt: TGTGCCAGCAGCGGAGGGACAGGGAATCTCGGCTACACCTTC

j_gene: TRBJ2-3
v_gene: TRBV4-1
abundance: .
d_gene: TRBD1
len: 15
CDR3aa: CASSRGQGGADTQYF
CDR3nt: TGCGCCAGCAGCCGAGGACAGGGTGGGGCAGATACGCAGTATTTT

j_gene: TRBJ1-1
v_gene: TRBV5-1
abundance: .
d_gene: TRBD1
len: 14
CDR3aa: CASSLGTGIPEAFF
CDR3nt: TGCGCCAGCAGCTTGGGGACAGGGATCCCTGAAGCTTTCTTT

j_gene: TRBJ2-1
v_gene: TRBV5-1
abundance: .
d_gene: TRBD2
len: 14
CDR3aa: CASSLVDAGDEQFF
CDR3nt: TGCGCCAGCAGCTTGGTGGATGCGGGAGACGAGCAGTTCTTC

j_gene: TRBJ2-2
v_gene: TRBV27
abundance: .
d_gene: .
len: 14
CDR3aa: CASSLPGLLGELFF
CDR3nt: TGTGCCAGCAGTCTCCCCGGGCTGCTCGGGGAGCTGTTTTTT

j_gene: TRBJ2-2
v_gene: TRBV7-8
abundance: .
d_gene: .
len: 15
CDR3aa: CASSLLEDSTGELFF
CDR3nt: TGTGCCAGCAGCTTGCTCGAGGATTCCACCGGGGAGCTGTTTTTT

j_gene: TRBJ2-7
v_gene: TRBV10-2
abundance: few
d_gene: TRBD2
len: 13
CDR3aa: CASNSGSGSEQYF
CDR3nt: TGCGCCAGCAATTCCGGGAGCGGGAGCGAGCAGTACTTC

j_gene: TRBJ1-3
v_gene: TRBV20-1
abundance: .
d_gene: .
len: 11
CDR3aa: CSATYLNGIYF
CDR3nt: TGCAGTGCTACGTATCTAAACGGCATATATTTT

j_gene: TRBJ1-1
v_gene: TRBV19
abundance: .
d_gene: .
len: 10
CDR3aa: CASRGTEAFF
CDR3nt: TGTGCCAGTAGGGGGACCGAAGCTTTCTTT

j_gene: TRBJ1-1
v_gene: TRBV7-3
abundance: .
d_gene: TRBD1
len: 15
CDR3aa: CASSPLGPGGTEAFF
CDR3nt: TGTGCCAGCAGCCCTCTTGGGCCAGGGGGGACTGAAGCTTTCTTT

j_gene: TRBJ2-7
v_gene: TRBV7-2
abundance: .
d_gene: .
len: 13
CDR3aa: CASSSRSLPEQYF
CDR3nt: TGTGCCAGCAGCTCCCGGTCCCTTCCCGAGCAGTACTTC

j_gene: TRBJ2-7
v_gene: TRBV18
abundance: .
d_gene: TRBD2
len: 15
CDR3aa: CASSPTSGRANEQYF
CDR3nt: TGTGCCAGCTCACCGACTAGCGGGAGGGCCAACGAGCAGTACTTC

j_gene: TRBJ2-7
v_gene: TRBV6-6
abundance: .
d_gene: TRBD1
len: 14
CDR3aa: CASSLGQGSYEQYF
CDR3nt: TGTGCCAGCAGTTTGGGACAGGGCTCCTACGAGCAGTACTTC

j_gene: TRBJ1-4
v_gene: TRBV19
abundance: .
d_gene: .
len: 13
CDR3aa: CASRQFNNEKLFF
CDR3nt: TGTGCCAGTAGGCAATTTAATAATGAAAAACTGTTTTTT

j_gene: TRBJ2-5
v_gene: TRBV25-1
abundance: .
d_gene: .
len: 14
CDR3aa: CASSDPGRQETQYF
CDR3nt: TGTGCCAGCAGTGACCCGGGACGGCAAGAGACCCAGTACTTC

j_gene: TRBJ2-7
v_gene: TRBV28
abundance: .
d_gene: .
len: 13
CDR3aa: CASSLAGSYEQYF
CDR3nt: TGTGCCAGCAGTTTAGCAGGTTCCTACGAGCAGTACTTC

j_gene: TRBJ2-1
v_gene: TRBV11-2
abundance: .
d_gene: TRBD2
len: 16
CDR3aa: CASNYQLAGGKNEQFF
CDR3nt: TGTGCCAGCAACTATCAACTAGCGGGAGGTAAAAATGAGCAGTTCTTC

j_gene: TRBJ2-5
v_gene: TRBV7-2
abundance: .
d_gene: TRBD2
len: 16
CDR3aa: CASSSTPTSGWQTQYF
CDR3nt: TGTGCCAGCAGCTCCACACCGACTAGCGGATGGCAGACCCAGTACTTC

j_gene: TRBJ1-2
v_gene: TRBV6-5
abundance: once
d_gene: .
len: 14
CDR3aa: CASTRDGFNYGYTF
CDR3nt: TGTGCCAGCACTCGGGACGGATTTAACTATGGCTACACCTTC

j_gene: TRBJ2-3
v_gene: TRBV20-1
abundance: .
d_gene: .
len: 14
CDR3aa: CSASGLPGGDTQYF
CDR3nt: TGCAGTGCTAGTGGTCTTCCGGGCGGGGATACGCAGTATTTT

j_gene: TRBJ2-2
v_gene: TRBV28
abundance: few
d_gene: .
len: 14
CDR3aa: CASSLTGNTGELFF
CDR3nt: TGTGCCAGCAGTTTGACAGGGAACACCGGGGAGCTGTTTTTT

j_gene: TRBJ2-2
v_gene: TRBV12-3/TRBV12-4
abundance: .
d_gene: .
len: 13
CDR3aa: CASSLAHSGELFF
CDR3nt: TGTGCCAGCAGTTTAGCACACTCCGGGGAGCTGTTTTTT

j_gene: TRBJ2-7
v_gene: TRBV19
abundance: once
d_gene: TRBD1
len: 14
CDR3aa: CASSATGGVYEQYF
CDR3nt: TGTGCCAGTAGTGCTACAGGGGGCGTCTACGAGCAGTACTTC

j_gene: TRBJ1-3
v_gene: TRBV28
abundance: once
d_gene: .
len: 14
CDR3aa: CASSLAGTGNTIYF
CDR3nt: TGTGCCAGCAGTTTAGCGGGGACTGGAAACACCATATATTTT

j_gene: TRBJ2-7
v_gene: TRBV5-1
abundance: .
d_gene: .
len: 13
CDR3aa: CASSFDSPYEQYF
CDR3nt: TGCGCCAGCAGCTTCGACAGCCCCTACGAGCAGTACTTC